This T cell receptor (beta chain) appears in the sequencing data of a study of T cell responses to AZD1222 COVID-19 vaccine. Overall study findings and caveats: A mostly white British donor set with more females was recruited, and clonal diversity was possibly underestimated.

This clone was counted once. Antigen unknown. Clones were sequenced by immunoSEQ multiplex PCR, and TCRdb holds only the in-frame ones, with some missing. Counted here are about 140,000 clones, more than 80% occurring once; the ten biggest clones make up 1.6%. Here the sequenced sample was peripheral blood, taken on day 0 of AZD1222 vaccination. This sequence was found in an adult in good health.

The CDR3 reads CASTKEGTEKLFF. Here the CDR3 DNA reads TGTGCCAGCACCAAGGAGGGAACGGAAAAACTGTTTTTT. The chain recombines TRBV2 with TRBJ1-4; no definite D call. Germline loops: CDR1 SNHLY, CDR2 FYNNEI. V lost 7 bases, J lost 8 bases, and 14 bases lay in between. The CDR3 length is 13 residues.